This paragraph reports one T cell receptor (beta chain). The target of this receptor is not known. The sample holds no much larger clone one base away, and base qualities are not on file. The trial excluded patients who had a history of autoimmune disease or who were on systemic immunosuppression. Peripheral blood for TCR sequencing was collected from all dose cohorts at baseline, on cycle 4 day 1, and on cycle 7 day 1. The samples were drawn from a first-in-human, open-label, multicenter phase I dose-escalation trial of ivuxolimab. Adults with locally advanced or metastatic head and neck squamous cell, hepatocellular, melanoma or renal cell carcinoma were enrolled in the trial. Before TCR sequencing, CD4+ and CD8+ T cells were separately sorted from peripheral blood. V ends up 2 bases short and J 4 bases short, with an unmatched junction base count of 9. Including cysteine and phenylalanine, the CDR3 has 15 amino acids. CDR3 DNA is the only sequence kept; it has 45 bases, read in frame from the first base. The germline V gene (reference sequence) supplies CDR1 GTSNPN and CDR2 SVGIG.

These data are taken from a study of OX40 agonist ivuxolimab in advanced cancers. With regard to the full study: The costimulatory receptor OX40 (CD134) was targeted by ivuxolimab, a fully human IgG2 agonistic monoclonal antibody. Intravenous ivuxolimab was administered to patients every 2 weeks at six dose levels: 0.01, 0.1, 0.3, 1.5, 3 and 10 mg/kg. Of the approximately 53 patients in dose escalation, 19 had hepatocellular carcinoma, about 15 had melanoma, 9 had renal cell carcinoma and 9 had head and neck cancer. In the dose-escalation cohort, 65% to 85% of patients were male, and the mean age was 60 years with a range of 23 to 79. Patients were allowed to have had prior anti-PD-1, anti-PD-L1 or anti-CTLA-4 therapy, and 30% to 40% of the dose-escalation patients had previously received checkpoint inhibitors. Partial responses were achieved by three dose-escalation patients, of whom one had hepatocellular carcinoma and two had cutaneous melanoma. Peripheral TCRbeta sequencing aimed to test whether ivuxolimab altered TCR sequence diversity and caused clonal T-cell expansion. The monotherapy dose-escalation portion (N ≈ 50 patients) of the phase I ivuxolimab trial is reported in the paper.

To sequence the TCRbeta CDR3 region, genomic DNA was isolated from the sorted cells. The immunoSEQ Assay was used to sequence the TCRbeta CDR3 regions. TCRdb's version of the immuneACCESS table is confined to in-frame rearrangements and falls short of the full clone set. An unresolved V gene accounts for under half of the shortfall where checked; the remainder is of unknown origin. The sample table holds fewer than 85,000 clones, of which about 88% were seen once. The ten biggest clones cover 0.78% of the sample. The study at large found these results: After ivuxolimab, more expanded clones were found on average in CD8+ T cells than in CD4+ T cells. At doses from 0.1 to 3.0 mg/kg, clonal expansion was seen in both CD4+ and CD8+ blood T cells between baseline and week 6. The antigen specificity of the clonally expanded peripheral T cells was not determined. Low levels of normalized T-cell clonal expansion were also seen in some patients who did not respond. Partial responders in the 0.1-3.0 mg/kg groups had among the lowest normalized peripheral clonal expansion, especially among CD8+ T cells.

The source of this sequence is an adult with an advanced solid tumor such as melanoma, head and neck, liver or kidney cancer. The chain uses TRBV30 and TRBJ2-5; 8 bases in the junction line up with TRBD2. This sample comprised CD4+ or CD8+ T cells sorted from blood, obtained in a trial of the OX40 agonist ivuxolimab. Here the CDR3 is given as CAWSLVPGGAETQYF. The DNA is as follows: TGTGCCTGGAGTCTGGTGCCCGGGGGGGCAGAGACCCAGTACTTC.